The sequence of this T cell receptor (beta chain) was determined in a study of beta chain features in type 1 diabetes. Whole-study context: The examined sorted cells totaled roughly 110,000,000 across samples. The study's findings and limits: Sequencing used cDNA, and cells with high TCR expression could therefore be over-represented. Within each of all four CD4+ subsets, Type 1 diabetes patients had TCRB CDR3s that were moderately but significantly shorter.

The sequenced template was cDNA made from the entire isolated RNA. There were some 3.6 million reads on average in the naive, central memory and regulatory T cell samples. Clones were read by immunoSEQ multiplex PCR, and TCRdb kept only the in-frame ones, dropping some. This sample has 300,000 or so clones, with around an eighth found just once. The sample holds a few counts of this clone. Its antigen is currently unknown. Per the germline V gene, CDR1 is LNHDA and CDR2 is SQIVND (reference sequence). The V end lost 4 bases, the J end lost 0 bases, and 12 bases lay between the germline ends. There are 15 residues in the CDR3. CD4+ naive, central memory, regulatory and stem cell-like memory cells were sorted via CD45RO/CCR7/CD25/CD127/CD95/CD27.

Sequenced input: naive CD4+ T cells from blood. The sequence came from a man younger than 45 with type 1 diabetes. The chain is built from TRBV19 and TRBJ1-1; no reliable D call. The CDR3 DNA reads as TGTGCCAGTAGTACAGCCAGGTCCATGAACACTGAAGCTTTCTTT. It specifies CASSTARSMNTEAFF.